This T cell receptor (beta chain) is from a study of blood T cells in healthy people across ages. With regard to this clonotype: Its target is not known. It may be a read error: a sequence one base away is much more abundant.

Caucasian, healthy and from Russia, the donors were aged between about 6 and 90. Researchers isolated at least 6.5 million PBMCs per sample. A second PCR, run for about 7 to 11 cycles, used a sample-barcoded 5' primer plus a J-beta primer mix. One entry per CDR3 protein, called by TCRdb with MiXCR from the 5' RACE reads. Of approximately 810,000 distinct CDR3 sequences in the sample, 35% to 40% were seen once. This CDR3 spans 15 amino acids. The germline CDR1 and CDR2 sequences are DFQATT and SNEGSKA (reference sequence). With 2 bases clipped from V and 7 bases from J, the junction kept 14 bases outside the gene matches. Regarding the study as a whole: Naive CD4+ cell counts and diversity both ran higher in long-lived than in aged donors. Higher naive T cell percentage went strongly together with higher TCR beta diversity.

The receptor was derived from a man younger than 35 in good health. The chain is built from TRBV20-1 and TRBJ2-7; 7 bases line up with TRBD1. The sequenced material came from blood. The CDR3 region has the DNA TGCAGTGCTAGAACCGGGGACAGTACAATGAATGAGCAGTACTTC. Translation: CSARTGDSTMNEQYF.